The T cell receptor beta chain under discussion was sequenced for a study of cytomegalovirus exposure and HLA in healthy donors. This PCR relied on a set of 60 Vbeta primers and 13 Jbeta primers. TCRdb's copy holds only in-frame clones and misses some; the assay was immunoSEQ multiplex PCR. In the table there are approximately 140,000 clones, approximately 82% of which are singletons. Notes on the study in general: Cytomegalovirus-associated status was assigned to 150 to 200 TCR beta chains. Later analysis associated a missense DCLRE1C variant with TCR beta V- and J-gene trimming.

This clone was detected only once. Its antigen is currently unknown. Sampled while nominally healthy, donors likely had unrecorded immune exposures. CDR1 is SGHRS and CDR2 is YFSETQ in the germline V gene. The CDR3 is made up of 15 amino acids. V gave up 2 bases and J gave up 7 bases; unmatched junction bases: 3. The sequenced material came from PBMCs. This chain connects TRBV5-1 to TRBJ1-6, with 10 bases matching TRBD1. The sequence derives from a man aged 35 to 55 in good health and CMV-seronegative. CDR3 loop: CASSLEGQGNSPLHF. The CDR3, as DNA: TGCGCCAGCAGCTTAGAGGGACAGGGGAATTCACCCCTCCACTTT.